This T cell receptor beta chain was identified during a study of OX40 agonist ivuxolimab in advanced cancers. Trimming shortened V by 5 bases and J by 3 bases, and 8 bases separated the two germline ends. Germline V gene data show CDR1 as SGHTA and CDR2 as FQGNSA. The CDR3 length is 13 residues. The assay was immunoSEQ multiplex PCR, and TCRdb's table has in-frame clones only and misses some. The sample has around 76,000 clones; around 87% are singletons. This clone was seen a handful of times. The receptor was isolated from an adult with an advanced solid tumor such as melanoma, head and neck, liver or kidney cancer. The J gene is TRBJ2-1, the V gene TRBV7-2; D gene ambiguous. The sample in question was CD4+ or CD8+ T cells sorted from blood, obtained in a trial of the OX40 agonist ivuxolimab. Here the CDR3 reads CASSLQSYNEQFF. The CDR3 coding sequence is TGTGCCAGCAGCCTTCAGAGCTACAATGAGCAGTTCTTC.